This is a list of T cell receptor beta chains from one sample in a study of T-cell reconstitution after alpha-beta-depleted transplantation in children. Via MiXCR, TCRdb re-called the PCR reads, giving one row per CDR3 protein. The sample yields tens of thousands of distinct CDR3 sequences, 15% to 20% seen once. The source material was PBMCs, mostly from graft donor cells, sampled 360 days after TCRalphabeta/CD19-depleted stem cell transplant. Receptors were obtained from a male patient under 10 years old who had a stem cell transplant for acute lymphoblastic leukemia, so the T cells may come from the graft donor. The CDR3 runs from the conserved cysteine through the conserved F or W. D genes are given only for firm matches. Size is stated for part of the rows, as once, few or many counts, or as a class when the clone is expanded.

TGTGCCAGCAGCCCTGGGGAATGGTACCACACAGATACGCAGTATTTT,CASSPGEWYHTDTQYF,TRBV4-2,NA,TRBJ2-3,NA
TGCAGTGCTAAAAACAGTTACGAGCAGTACTTC,CSAKNSYEQYF,TRBV20-1,NA,TRBJ2-7,few
TGTGCCAGCTCACCAAGATTAGTGGGACAGGGATCCTACGAGCAGTACTTC,CASSPRLVGQGSYEQYF,TRBV18,TRBD1,TRBJ2-7,NA
TGTGCCAGCAGCTTAGCGGACAGGGCCATTACGTCCAAAAACATTCAGTACTTC,CASSLADRAITSKNIQYF,TRBV7-2,TRBD1,TRBJ2-4,NA
TGTGCCAGCAGCTTAAGACTAGCGGGAGAGACTGAGCAGTTCTTC,CASSLRLAGETEQFF,TRBV11-3,TRBD2,TRBJ2-1,few
TGTGCCAGCAATAACGAGGTTAATTCACCCCTCCACTTT,CASNNEVNSPLHF,TRBV2,NA,TRBJ1-6,NA
TGTGCCAGCACTTGGGACCGTACTCTTGACACTGAAGCTTTCTTT,CASTWDRTLDTEAFF,TRBV6-5,NA,TRBJ1-1,NA
TGTGCCAGCAGCTTGGATGGCAGGAGATATAGCAATCAGCCCCAGCATTTT,CASSLDGRRYSNQPQHF,TRBV27,NA,TRBJ1-5,few
TGTGCCAGCAAAAGGGTAGGGCCCCAGCATTTT,CASKRVGPQHF,TRBV6-1,NA,TRBJ1-5,NA
TGCAGCGTTGAAGTTAGTCAGACCGACACCGGGGAGCTGTTTTTT,CSVEVSQTDTGELFF,TRBV29-1,NA,TRBJ2-2,few
TGCAGTGCTAGCACCAGGGCGGTGGGAGAGACCCAGTACTTC,CSASTRAVGETQYF,TRBV20-1,NA,TRBJ2-5,NA
TGTGCCAGCAGTTTACCTAGCGCCGATAGGCAGTTCTTC,CASSLPSADRQFF,TRBV12-3/TRBV12-4,NA,TRBJ2-1,few
TGTGCCACCAGCAGATGGGGACAGGGCGAAGAGACCCAGTACTTC,CATSRWGQGEETQYF,TRBV15,TRBD1,TRBJ2-5,NA
TGTGCCAGCAGTGACCCGGGACAGAGGAACACTGAAGCTTTCTTT,CASSDPGQRNTEAFF,TRBV25-1,TRBD1,TRBJ1-1,NA
TGTGCCAGCAGCCCCTTAGCGGGAGAGCTCTCCTACAATGAGCAGTTCTTC,CASSPLAGELSYNEQFF,TRBV4-2,TRBD2,TRBJ2-1,NA
TGTGCCACTCCCGGGACTAGTCTCAATGAGCAGTTCTTC,CATPGTSLNEQFF,TRBV15,TRBD2,TRBJ2-1,many
TGTGCCAGCAGTAGGCTCGGGGGCTCTTACACCGGGGAGCTGTTTTTT,CASSRLGGSYTGELFF,TRBV6-1,NA,TRBJ2-2,NA
TGTGCCAGCAGTTTAAGGGGGGTCACCTACGAGCAGTACTTC,CASSLRGVTYEQYF,TRBV12-3/TRBV12-4,NA,TRBJ2-7,NA
TGCGCCAGCAGCCCGGGACTAGCTCTGGAGACCCAGTACTTC,CASSPGLALETQYF,TRBV5-1,TRBD2,TRBJ2-5,many
TGCAGTGCTAGGGGGCCCTACAATGAGCAGTTCTTC,CSARGPYNEQFF,TRBV20-1,NA,TRBJ2-1,many
TGCGCCAGCAGCTTGTCGACAGGGCATATGGGAAACACCATATATTTT,CASSLSTGHMGNTIYF,TRBV5-1,TRBD1,TRBJ1-3,NA
TGTGCCAGCAGCTTGGGGGACAGGGCGAGGGGCTACACCTTC,CASSLGDRARGYTF,TRBV5-6,TRBD1,TRBJ1-2,few
TGTGCCAGCAGCACCGACTACGAGTACAATGAGCAGTTCTTC,CASSTDYEYNEQFF,TRBV5-4,NA,TRBJ2-1,few
TGCGCCAGCAGCCAAGTCCTAGGTCCCGGACTAGCGGGAGCAGATACGCAGTATTTT,CASSQVLGPGLAGADTQYF,TRBV4-1,TRBD2,TRBJ2-3,few
TGTGCCAGCAGCTTAAAGGGACAGGGGAGGTACGAGCAGTACTTC,CASSLKGQGRYEQYF,TRBV7-8,TRBD1,TRBJ2-7,NA
TGTGCCAGCAGCCCTGGTAGGGGTTACAGGGCTGAAGCTTTCTTT,CASSPGRGYRAEAFF,TRBV7-9,NA,TRBJ1-1,NA
TGTGCCAGCAGCCCACCGCGGGACTCCATGTTCGCCGAGCAGTACTTC,CASSPPRDSMFAEQYF,TRBV5-6,NA,TRBJ2-7,many
TGTGCCAGCAGCTTATCTATCGGGAGAGCGGGAGGGAACCCCTACAATGAGCAGTTCTTC,CASSLSIGRAGGNPYNEQFF,TRBV7-8,TRBD2,TRBJ2-1,NA